This TCR beta chain was profiled in a study of cytomegalovirus exposure and HLA in healthy donors. This CDR3 region has 18 residues. Germline lookup yields CDR1 SGHNT and CDR2 YENEEA. The V segment lost 5 bases and the J segment 1 base; nucleotides outside the gene matches: 17. The PCR contained 60 Vbeta and 13 Jbeta primers. Using immunoSEQ multiplex PCR, the repertoire was profiled, and TCRdb retains in-frame clones only, with some absent. Among approximately 160,000 clones listed, 82% were seen once. Sequenced input: PBMCs. This receptor was taken from a girl aged 10 to 17 in good health and CMV-seropositive. V gene TRBV11-3 combines with J gene TRBJ2-7; 7 bases line up with TRBD1. The CDR3 bases are TGTGCCAGCAGCATCAAGGGGGACAGCGAGACGATTTCCTACGAGCAGTACTTC. Residues: CASSIKGDSETISYEQYF.